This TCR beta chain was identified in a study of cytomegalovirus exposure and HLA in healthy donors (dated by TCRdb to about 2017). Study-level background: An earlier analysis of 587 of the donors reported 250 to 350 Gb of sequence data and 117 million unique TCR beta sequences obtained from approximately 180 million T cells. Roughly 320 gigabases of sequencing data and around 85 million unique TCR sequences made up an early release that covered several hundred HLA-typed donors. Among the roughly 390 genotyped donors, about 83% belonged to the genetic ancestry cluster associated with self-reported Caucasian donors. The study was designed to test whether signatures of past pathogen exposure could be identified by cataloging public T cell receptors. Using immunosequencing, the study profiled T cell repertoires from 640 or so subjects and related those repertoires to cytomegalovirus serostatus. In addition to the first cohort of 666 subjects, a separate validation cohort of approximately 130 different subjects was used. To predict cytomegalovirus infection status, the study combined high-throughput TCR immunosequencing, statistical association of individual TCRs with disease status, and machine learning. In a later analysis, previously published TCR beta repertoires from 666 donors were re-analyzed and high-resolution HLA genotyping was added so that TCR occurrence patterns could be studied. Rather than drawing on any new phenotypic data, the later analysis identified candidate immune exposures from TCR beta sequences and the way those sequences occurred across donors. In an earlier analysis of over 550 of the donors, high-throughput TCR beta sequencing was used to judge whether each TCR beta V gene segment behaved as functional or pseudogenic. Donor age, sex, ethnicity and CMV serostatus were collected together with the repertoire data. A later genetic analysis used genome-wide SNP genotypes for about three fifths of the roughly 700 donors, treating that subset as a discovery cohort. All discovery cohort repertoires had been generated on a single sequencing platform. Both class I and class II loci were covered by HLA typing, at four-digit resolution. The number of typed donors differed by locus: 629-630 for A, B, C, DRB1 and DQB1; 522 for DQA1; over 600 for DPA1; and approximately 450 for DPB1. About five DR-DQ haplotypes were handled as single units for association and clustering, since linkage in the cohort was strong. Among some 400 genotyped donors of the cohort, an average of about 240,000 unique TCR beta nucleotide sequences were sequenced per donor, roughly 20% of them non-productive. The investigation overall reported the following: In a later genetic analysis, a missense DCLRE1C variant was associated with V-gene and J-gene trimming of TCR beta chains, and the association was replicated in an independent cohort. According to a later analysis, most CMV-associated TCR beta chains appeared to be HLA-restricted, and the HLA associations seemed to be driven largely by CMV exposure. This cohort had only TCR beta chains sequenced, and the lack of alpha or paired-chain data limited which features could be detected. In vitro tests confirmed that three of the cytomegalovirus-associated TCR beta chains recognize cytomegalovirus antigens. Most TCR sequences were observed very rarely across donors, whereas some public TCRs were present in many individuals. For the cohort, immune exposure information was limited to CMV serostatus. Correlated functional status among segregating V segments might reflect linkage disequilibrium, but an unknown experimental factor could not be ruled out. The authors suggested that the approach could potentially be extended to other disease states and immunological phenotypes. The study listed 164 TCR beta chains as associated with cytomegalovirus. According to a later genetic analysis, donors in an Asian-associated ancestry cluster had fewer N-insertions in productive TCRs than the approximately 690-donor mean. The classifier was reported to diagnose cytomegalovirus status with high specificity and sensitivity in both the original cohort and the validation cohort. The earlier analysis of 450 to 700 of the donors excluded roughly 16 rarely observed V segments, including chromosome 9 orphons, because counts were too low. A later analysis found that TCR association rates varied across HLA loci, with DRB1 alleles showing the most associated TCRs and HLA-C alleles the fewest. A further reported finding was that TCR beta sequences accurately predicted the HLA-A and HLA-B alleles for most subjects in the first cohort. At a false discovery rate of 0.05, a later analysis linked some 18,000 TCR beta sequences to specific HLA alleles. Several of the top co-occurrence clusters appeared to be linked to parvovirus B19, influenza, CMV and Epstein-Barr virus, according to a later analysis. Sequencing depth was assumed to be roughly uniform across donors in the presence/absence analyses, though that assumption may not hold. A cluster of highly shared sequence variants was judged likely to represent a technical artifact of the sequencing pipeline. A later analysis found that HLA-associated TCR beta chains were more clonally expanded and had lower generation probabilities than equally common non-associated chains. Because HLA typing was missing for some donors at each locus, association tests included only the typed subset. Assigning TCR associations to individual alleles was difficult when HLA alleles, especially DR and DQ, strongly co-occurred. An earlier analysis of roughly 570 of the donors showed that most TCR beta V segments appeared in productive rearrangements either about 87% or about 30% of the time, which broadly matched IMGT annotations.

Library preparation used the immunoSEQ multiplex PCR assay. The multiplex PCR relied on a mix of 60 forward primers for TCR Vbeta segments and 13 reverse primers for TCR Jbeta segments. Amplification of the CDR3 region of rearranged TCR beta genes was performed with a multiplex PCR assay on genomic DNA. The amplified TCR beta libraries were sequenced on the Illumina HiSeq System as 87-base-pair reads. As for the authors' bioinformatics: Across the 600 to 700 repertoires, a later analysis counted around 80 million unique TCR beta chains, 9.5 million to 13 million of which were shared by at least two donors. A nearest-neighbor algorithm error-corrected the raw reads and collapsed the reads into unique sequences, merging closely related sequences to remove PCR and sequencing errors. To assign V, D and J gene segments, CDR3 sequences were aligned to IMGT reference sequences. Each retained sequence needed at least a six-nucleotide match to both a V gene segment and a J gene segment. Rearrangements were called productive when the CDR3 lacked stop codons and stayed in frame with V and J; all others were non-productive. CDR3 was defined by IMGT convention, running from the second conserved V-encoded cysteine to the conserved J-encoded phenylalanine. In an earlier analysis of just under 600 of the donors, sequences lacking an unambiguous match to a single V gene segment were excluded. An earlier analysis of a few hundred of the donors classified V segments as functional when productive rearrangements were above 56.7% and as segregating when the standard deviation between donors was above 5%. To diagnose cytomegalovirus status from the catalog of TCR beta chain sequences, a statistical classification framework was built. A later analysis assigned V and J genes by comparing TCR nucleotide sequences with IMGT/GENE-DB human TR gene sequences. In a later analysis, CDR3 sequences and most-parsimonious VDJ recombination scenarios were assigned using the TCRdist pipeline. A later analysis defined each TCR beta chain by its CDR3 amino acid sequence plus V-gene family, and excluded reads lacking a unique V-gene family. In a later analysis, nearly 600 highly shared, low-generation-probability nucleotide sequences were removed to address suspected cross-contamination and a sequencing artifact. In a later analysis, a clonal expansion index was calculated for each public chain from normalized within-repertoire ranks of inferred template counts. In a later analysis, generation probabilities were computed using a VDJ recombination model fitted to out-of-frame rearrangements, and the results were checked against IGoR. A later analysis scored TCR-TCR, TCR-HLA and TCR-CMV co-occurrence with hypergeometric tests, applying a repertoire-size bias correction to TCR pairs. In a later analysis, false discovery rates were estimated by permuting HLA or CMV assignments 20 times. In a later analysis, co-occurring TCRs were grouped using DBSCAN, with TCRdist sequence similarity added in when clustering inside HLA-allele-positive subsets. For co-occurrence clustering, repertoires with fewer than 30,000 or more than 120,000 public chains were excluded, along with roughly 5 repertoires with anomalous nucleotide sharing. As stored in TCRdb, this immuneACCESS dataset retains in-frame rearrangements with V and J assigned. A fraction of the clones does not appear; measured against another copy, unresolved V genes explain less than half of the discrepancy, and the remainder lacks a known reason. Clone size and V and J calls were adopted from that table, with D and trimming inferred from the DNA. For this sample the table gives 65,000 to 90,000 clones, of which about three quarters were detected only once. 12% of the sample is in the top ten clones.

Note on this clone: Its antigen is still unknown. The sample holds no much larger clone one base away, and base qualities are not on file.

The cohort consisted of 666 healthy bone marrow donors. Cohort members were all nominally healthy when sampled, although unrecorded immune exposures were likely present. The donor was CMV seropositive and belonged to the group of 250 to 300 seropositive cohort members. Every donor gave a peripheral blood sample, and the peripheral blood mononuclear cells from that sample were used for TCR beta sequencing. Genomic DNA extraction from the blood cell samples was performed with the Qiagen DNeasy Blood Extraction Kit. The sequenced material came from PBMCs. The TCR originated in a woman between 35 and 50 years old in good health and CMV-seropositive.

The CDR3 in this case is CASSLGQSYEQYF. The base sequence is TGTGCCAGCAGCCTGGGACAGAGCTACGAGCAGTACTTC. The sequence links TRBV28 to TRBJ2-7, with TRBD1 matching 7 junction bases. Including the terminal cysteine and phenylalanine, the CDR3 comprises 13 residues. The read is trimmed to its CDR3 DNA, 39 bases read in frame from base 1. According to the germline V gene, CDR1 reads MDHEN and CDR2 reads SYDVKM. V loses 6 bases at its end and J loses 3 bases; junction bases beyond the gene matches: 5.